This TCR beta chain was observed in a study of shared clonotypes between healthy human individuals. Study-wide results and limits: What naive subsets generally showed was a larger estimated richness than memory subsets showed.

In regard to this clone: Its cognate antigen is unknown. The sample holds other DNA sequences that translate to the same CDR3.

Clones were sequenced by immunoSEQ multiplex PCR, and TCRdb holds only the in-frame ones, with some missing. The sample has some 2.3 million clones, more than 85% seen once. The CDR3 contains 14 residues. CDR1 MNHNS and CDR2 SASEGT come from the germline V gene. With 5 bases clipped from V and 3 bases from J, the junction kept 6 bases outside the gene matches. The sample was naive CD4+ T cells from PBMCs. Described subset: CD45RA+ positively selected. The V call is TRBV6-1, the J call TRBJ2-7; 8 nucleotides match TRBD1. This clonotype was obtained from a man aged 18 to 29 in good health. Some clones in this sample may be carry-over from other donors' samples. The CDR3 nucleotides read TGTGCCAGCAGTCCCCGGACAGGGCTCTACGAGCAGTACTTC. Translating gives CASSPRTGLYEQYF.